The entry that follows covers one TCR beta chain sequence. Its antigen is still unknown. The CDR3 loop spans 13 amino acids. V was shortened by 3 bases and J by 3 bases, with 7 bases between the two germline ends. Every sampled donor was Caucasian and healthy. MiXCR, run by TCRdb on the 5' RACE reads, gives a single entry per CDR3 protein. The sample shows some 240,000 distinct CDR3 sequences, around 8% of them seen only once. The sample originates from a study of identical twins. Overall study findings and caveats: In cord blood, abundant beta clonotypes had fewer insertions; memory showed no trend.

The sample was also linked to a second study, of yellow fever vaccine responses in identical twins. That work states: It has been reported that, in twins, the vaccine T cell response seemed partly convergent and partly personalized.

The receptor was isolated from a young woman in good health. Specimen: CD8+ T cells sorted from blood. The rearrangement uses TRBV12-3 or TRBV12-4 and TRBJ2-3; no clear D gene. The CDR3 region is CASSLRWTDTQYF. CDR3 sequence (DNA): TGTGCCAGCAGTTTGAGGTGGACAGATACGCAGTATTTT.